This T cell receptor beta chain was captured in a study of OX40 agonist ivuxolimab in advanced cancers. Study information: People who had prior anti-PD-1, anti-PD-L1 or anti-CTLA-4 therapy could take part, and around 39% had some.

Remarks on this clone: Antigen: not known.

General study results and limits: Circulating CD4+ and CD8+ T cells showed clonal expansion by week 6 at 0.1 to 3.0 mg/kg. Expanded peripheral T cell antigen specificity was not determined.

Germline assignment: CDR1 SGHDT and CDR2 YYEEEE. V was clipped by 3 bases and J by 2 bases, with 11 bases between them. This CDR3 region has 15 residues. Data came from immunoSEQ multiplex PCR; TCRdb stores just in-frame clones and leaves some out. Here the sample spans approximately 75,000 clones, about 92% being singletons. The sample consisted of CD4+ or CD8+ T cells sorted from blood, taken in a trial of the OX40 agonist ivuxolimab. The V call is TRBV5-6, the J call TRBJ2-2; unclear D gene. This TCR was recovered from an adult with an advanced solid tumor such as melanoma, head and neck, liver or kidney cancer. The CDR3 DNA follows: TGTGCCAGCAGCTCATCTCACACCAACACCGGGGAGCTGTTTTTT. It codes for CASSSSHTNTGELFF.